Described below is a single T cell receptor beta chain sequence and its context. Within the sample, other DNA sequences also encode this same CDR3. Healthy adults negative for HIV, lacking recent acute infections or vaccinations, served as donors. Nashville, Tennessee was home to all donors, each a Caucasian adult. CD4+ cells were split into CD45RA+ naive and CD45RA-negative memory subsets. The data derive from a study of shared clonotypes between healthy human individuals. Study details: Used for every donor were three CD4 naive, three CD4 memory, two CD8 naive and one CD8 memory plate.

The V and J ends lost 4 bases and 2 bases, in that order; junction bases with no gene match: 1. In germline, CDR1 is SNHLY, CDR2 FYNNEI. The CDR3 is 14 amino acids. Using immunoSEQ multiplex PCR, the repertoire was profiled, and TCRdb retains in-frame clones only, with some absent. The repertoire holds approximately 2,300,000 clones, 85% to 95% seen once, with roughly 0.34% in the top ten. V gene TRBV2 combines with J gene TRBJ1-5; the match to TRBD1 covers 8 bases. The source is a young man in good health. Some clones in this sample may be carry-over from other donors' samples. The sample comprised naive CD4+ T cells from PBMCs. The subset here: CD45RA+ positively selected. DNA of the CDR3: TGTGCCAGCAGTGCGGACAGGGGCAATCAGCCCCAGCATTTT. Protein sequence: CASSADRGNQPQHF.